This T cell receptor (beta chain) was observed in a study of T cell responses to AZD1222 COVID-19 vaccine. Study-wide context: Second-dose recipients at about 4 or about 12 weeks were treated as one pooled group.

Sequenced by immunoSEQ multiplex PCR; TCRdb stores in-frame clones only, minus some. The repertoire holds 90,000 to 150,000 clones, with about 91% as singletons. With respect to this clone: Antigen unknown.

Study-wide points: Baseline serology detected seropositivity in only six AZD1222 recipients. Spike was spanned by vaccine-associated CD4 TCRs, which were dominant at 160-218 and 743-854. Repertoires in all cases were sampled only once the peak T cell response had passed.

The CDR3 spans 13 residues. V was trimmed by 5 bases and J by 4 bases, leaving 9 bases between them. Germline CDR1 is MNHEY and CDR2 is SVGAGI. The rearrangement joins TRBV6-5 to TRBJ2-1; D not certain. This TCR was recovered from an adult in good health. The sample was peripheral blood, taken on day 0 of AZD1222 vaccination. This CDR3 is CASSTPPYNEQFF. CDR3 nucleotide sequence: TGTGCCAGCAGTACCCCTCCGTACAATGAGCAGTTCTTC.